This T cell receptor (beta chain) was observed in a study of shared clonotypes between healthy human individuals (TCRdb year 2020). For the wider study: The cohort included three men and two women between 18 and 49 years of age. For each donor, CD4 naive and CD4 memory were each run on three plates, CD8 naive on two plates, and CD8 memory on one plate. Libraries were prepared and TCR repertoires were sequenced by different laboratories using diverse techniques, in order to increase sequencing depth and limit assay-specific biases. Each donor's leukapheresis produced roughly between about 0.8 and 10 billion PBMCs. The study deeply sequenced blood TCR repertoires of about five healthy adults to estimate repertoire size and the extent of clonotype sharing between individuals. The research as a whole found: Estimated clonotype richness was generally larger for naive than for memory subsets. Pairwise subsampling indicated that sequencing depth was expected to affect the degree of clonotype sharing among donors. Sampling was restricted to blood, and TCR repertoires in tissue are likely to differ from TCR repertoires in blood. Even with the large sequencing depth, rarefaction of the sorted-subset datasets indicated that sequencing was incomplete. Clonotypes shared by all four sorted-subset donors showed higher generation probabilities than non-shared clonotypes. Because the study included only a small number of donors, the genetic and exposure-history diversity represented was limited. When a handful of donors were compared, the shared fraction of clonotypes was about 5% for naive CD4, about 4% for naive CD8, about 2.5% for memory CD4, and 0.4% for memory CD8.

To note about this clone: The target of this receptor is not known. No clone much larger than this one lies a single base away; base qualities are absent.

Donors were healthy HIV-negative adults with no recently reported acute infections or vaccinations. Every donor was a Caucasian adult living in Nashville, Tennessee, USA. CD4+ T cells were enriched by magnetic negative selection, after which naive cells were positively selected on CD45RA and the negative fraction was taken as the memory subset. After blood collection by leukapheresis, PBMCs were isolated using Ficoll-Histopaque density gradient centrifugation and then cryopreserved in the vapor phase of liquid nitrogen. Analytical flow cytometry was used to check the purity and quantity of each magnetically sorted T cell population. Genomic DNA was isolated from each sorted fraction and quantified by UV absorbance on a Nanodrop 2000c. The cysteine opens and the phenylalanine closes a CDR3 of 14 amino acids. Left in the record is the CDR3 DNA by itself, 42 bases read in frame from the first base. The germline V gene (reference sequence) specifies MNHNY as CDR1 and SVGAGI as CDR2. Cut back by 5 bases and 1 base, the V and J ends lie 11 bases apart.

Using the deep immunoSEQ assay, multiplex PCR amplified TCR CDR3 regions from genomic DNA. For each cell subset, the extracted genomic DNA was distributed evenly across all wells of several immunoSEQ 96-well plates, and each plate served as one replicate. For sorted subsets, each replicate PCR was loaded with 200 ng genomic DNA, equivalent to 30,000 or so T cell genomes. Purified libraries were measured with a Qubit 3.0 fluorometer, size-checked on a Bioanalyzer 2100, and measured again with the KAPA Library Quantification kit. Every immunoSEQ 96-well plate was sequenced on a separate single-read 150-cycle Illumina NextSeq 550 flow cell. Per the original workflow: The immunoSEQ output contained only junctional sequences without quality scores, so filtering could not match that applied to full-length reads. Sequences were annotated with PyIR, a Python wrapper for IgBLAST v1.9, using IMGT germline references to assign V/J genes and CDR3. Any read was removed if the V/J assignment was weak (E-value above 1e-6), the CDR3 was missing, or the read contained stop codons, out-of-frame junctions, or ambiguous translated residues. V3J clonotypes were defined as sequences sharing the same inferred V gene, J gene, and CDR3 amino acid sequence. Percentage overlap between repertoires was computed as shared unique clonotypes divided by the size of the smaller repertoire. Repertoire richness was assessed with RTK rarefaction, the Chao1 estimator, and Recon v2.1 estimates of unobserved clonotypes. Generation probabilities were computed with OLGA for all TCRbeta clonotypes obtained by the gDNA method from several donors. Imported from immuneACCESS, the table was reduced by TCRdb to in-frame sequences with V and J called. These copies leave out some clones; in studies compared against another copy, an unresolved V gene accounts for under half, and the cause of the remainder is not known. The V and J calls and clone size were taken over from that table, and D and trimming were inferred from the DNA. The sample table shows about 2 million clones, and roughly 94% are seen once. More than 0.1% of the sample belongs to the ten largest clones.

Specimen: naive CD4+ T cells sorted from blood. This sample's cell subset or site label indicates: CD45RA+ positively selected. The TCR originated in a man aged 18-30 years in good health. Rearrangement joined TRBV6-6 to TRBJ1-1, with the D gene not clear enough to name. The nucleotides are TGTGCCAGCAGTCCCTCGACGGAGAACACTGAAGCTTTCTTT. Protein translation: CASSPSTENTEAFF.